The clone carrying this T cell receptor (beta chain) was recorded once. Antigen unknown. This sample's time point: blood 4 weeks post-SBRT, at nephrectomy. Treatment described: 15 Gy SBRT to primary tumor, nephrectomy 4 weeks later. Nephrectomy followed 15 Gy stereotactic body radiation by 4 weeks. Radiation-treated patients gave blood at baseline, week 2 and week 4. This entry is derived from a study of radiation and T cells in renal cell carcinoma. The table came from immunoSEQ multiplex PCR; TCRdb's copy has only in-frame clones and leaves some out. The data hold approximately 40,000 clones, with roughly 80% observed a single time. Whole-study results and caveats: Top tumor clonotypes rose in blood 2 weeks post-radiation, then contracted. No pretreatment tumor biopsies were available for baseline clonotypes.

Germline lookup yields CDR1 LNHDA and CDR2 SQIVND (reference sequence). The V gene lost 2 bases and the J gene lost 2 bases, with 7 bases spanning the gap. The CDR3 contains 14 residues. Material: blood, obtained from a patient whose treatment included radiotherapy and nephrectomy. V is TRBV19 and J is TRBJ1-3; the D gene is possibly TRBD1 (5 bases). The sequence derives from a woman aged 70-85 years with renal cell carcinoma. In DNA, the CDR3 is TGTGCCAGTAGTATACGGGGGACTGGAAACACCATATATTTT. Its translation: CASSIRGTGNTIYF.